These 26 T cell receptor beta chains share one sample of origin, sequenced in a study of T cells expressing NK-cell markers. TCRdb reprocessed the 5' RACE reads and reports one entry per CDR3 protein, with no DNA. Its table records about 260,000 distinct CDR3 sequences. Specimen: blood T cells: a sorted CD56 or NKG2C T cell subset, CD4+ or CD8+ T cells, or bulk PBMC T cells (not recorded which). These receptors all come from a man younger than 35 in good health.

The chain recombines TRBV5-1 with TRBJ2-1; absent DNA, TCRdb's TRBD2 call cannot be checked. CDR3 length: 15 amino acids. CDR1 is SGHRS, CDR2 YFSETQ, per germline. The chain's CDR3 is CASSLESPPYNEQFF.

This chain connects TRBV19 to TRBJ2-1. The CDR3 runs 15 residues. Germline assignment: CDR1 LNHDA and CDR2 SQIVND (reference sequence). The CDR3 loop reads CASSMVDSSYNEQFF. Together with reference TRBV19 and TRBJ2-1, the CDR3 gives the full variable domain: DGGITQSPKYLFRKEGQNVTLSCEQNLNHDAMYWYRQDPGQGLRLIYYSQIVNDFQKGDIAEGYSVSREKKESFPLTVTSAQKNPTAFYLCASSMVDSSYNEQFFGPGTRLTVL.

The chain joins TRBV7-6 to TRBJ2-2; TCRdb indicates TRBD2, and absent DNA this call remains unverified. Germline V CDR1 and CDR2: SGHVS, FNYEAQ. This CDR3 region has 17 residues. This chain's CDR3 is CASSPGLAGANTGELFF.

J is TRBJ2-5 and V is TRBV27. The CDR3 is 16 amino acids. The germline CDR1 and CDR2 sequences are MNHEY and SMNVEV (reference sequence). The CDR3 sequence is CASSLWSGLDQETQYF.

The rearrangement joins TRBV5-1 to TRBJ2-7; TCRdb indicates TRBD1, and absent DNA this call remains unverified. From germline, CDR1 is SGHRS and CDR2 YFSETQ. This CDR3 spans 15 amino acids. CDR3 residues: CASSLVGQSSYEQYF.

This chain connects TRBV9 to TRBJ2-1; the D call from TCRdb, TRBD2, cannot be confirmed without DNA. In germline, CDR1 is SGDLS, CDR2 YYNGEE. The CDR3 sequence is 14 residues long. The CDR3 protein is CASSVSTSGSQQFF.

The chain recombines TRBV24-1 with TRBJ2-5. The CDR3 sequence is 14 residues long. Germline loops: CDR1 KGHDR, CDR2 SFDVKD. This chain's CDR3 is CATSDLVNWETQYF.

This chain uses TRBV20-1 with TRBJ2-3; absent DNA, TCRdb's TRBD2 call cannot be checked. Germline V gene sequence: CDR1 DFQATT, CDR2 SNEGSKA (reference sequence). This CDR3 comprises 15 residues. The chain's CDR3 is CSAQYSGGGTDTQYF.

This sequence joins TRBV27 and TRBJ2-2; the D call from TCRdb, TRBD1, cannot be confirmed without DNA. The CDR3 loop spans 17 amino acids. Germline V gene lookup returns CDR1 MNHEY and CDR2 SMNVEV (reference sequence). CDR3 sequence reads: CASLSPRNRGRTGELFF.

The chain recombines TRBV6-1 with TRBJ2-1; TCRdb picks TRBD1, but there is no DNA to check that call. This CDR3 comprises 13 residues. Germline V gene lookup returns CDR1 MNHNS and CDR2 SASEGT. The CDR3 is CASSLSLYNEQFF.

The chain couples TRBV6-1 to TRBJ2-2; the TCRdb call, TRBD2, lacks DNA for checking. CDR3 length equals 14 residues. Germline V CDR1 and CDR2: MNHNS, SASEGT. The CDR3 loop is CASGDLYRSGELFF.

The V and J genes are TRBV20-1 and TRBJ1-5; TCRdb selects TRBD1, and the lack of DNA leaves this call unchecked. This CDR3 spans 16 amino acids. Per the germline V gene, CDR1 is DFQATT and CDR2 is SNEGSKA (reference sequence). This CDR3 reads CSASRGMGQINQPQHF.

The genes are TRBV12-3 or TRBV12-4 and TRBJ2-5; TCRdb's assignment of TRBD2 cannot be checked, as there is no DNA. The CDR3 runs to 15 residues. CDR3 in amino acids: CASSRTSPKGETQYF.

V gene TRBV5-4 combines with J gene TRBJ2-1; as DNA is missing, the TRBD2 call by TCRdb cannot be tested. The CDR3 loop spans 15 amino acids. Germline V lookup: CDR1 SGHNT, CDR2 YYREEE (reference sequence). CDR3 sequence: CASSLGLAGESEQFF.

The chain combines TRBV5-1 with TRBJ2-1; with no DNA, the TCRdb D assignment of TRBD1 cannot be verified. CDR3 length: 14 amino acids. Germline V gives CDR1 SGHRS, CDR2 YFSETQ. This CDR3 is CASSYGGGVNEQFF.

This chain connects TRBV12-3 or TRBV12-4 to TRBJ2-1. This CDR3 has 12 amino acids. The CDR3 sequence is CASSLNYNEQFF.

The chain recombines TRBV27 with TRBJ2-1; TCRdb's assignment of TRBD1 cannot be checked, as there is no DNA. This CDR3 is built from 14 residues. The germline gives CDR1 MNHEY, CDR2 SMNVEV (reference sequence). The CDR3 loop reads CASSLSRDWGEQFF.

The chain links TRBV12-3 or TRBV12-4 to TRBJ1-3; the TCRdb call, TRBD1, lacks DNA for checking. The CDR3 runs 15 residues. The CDR3 here is CASTKSGQVGNTIYF.

This sequence joins TRBV15 and TRBJ2-1; the D call of TRBD2 rests on TCRdb alone, since no DNA is present to check it. The germline V gene encodes CDR1 LNHNV and CDR2 YYDKDF (reference sequence). The CDR3 is made up of 16 amino acids. The CDR3 sequence is CATSRPGTSGYNEQFF. The entire variable domain, with the rest obtained from reference TRBV15 and TRBJ2-1, is as follows: DAMVIQNPRYQVTQFGKPVTLSCSQTLNHNVMYWYQQKSSQAPKLLFHYYDKDFNNEADTPDNFQSRRPNTSFCFLDIRSPGLGDTAMYLCATSRPGTSGYNEQFFGPGTRLTVL.

The V and J genes are TRBV5-1 and TRBJ2-1; the D gene TCRdb calls, TRBD2, cannot be checked with no DNA. The CDR3 length is 17 residues. Germline V lookup: CDR1 SGHRS, CDR2 YFSETQ. This chain's CDR3 is CASRSGLAGESYNEQFF.

V and J are TRBV6-1 and TRBJ1-2; the TCRdb call, TRBD1, lacks DNA for checking. The germline gives CDR1 MNHNS, CDR2 SASEGT. The CDR3 totals 14 residues. This CDR3 reads CASGPPTGMDGYTF.

The chain links TRBV29-1 to TRBJ2-1; checking the TCRdb D call of TRBD1 is not possible without DNA. The CDR3 is 16 residues long. Germline CDR1 is SQVTM and CDR2 is ANQGSEA. Here the CDR3 reads CSVGSIGTHSGNEQFF.

The V call is TRBV29-1, the J call TRBJ2-7; without DNA, the TCRdb call of TRBD2 cannot be checked. The CDR3 runs to 13 residues. Per germline, CDR1 SQVTM and CDR2 ANQGSEA. CDR3 loop: CSVGPKRGYEQYF.

The chain couples TRBV7-2 to TRBJ2-3; the D call from TCRdb, TRBD2, cannot be confirmed without DNA. This CDR3 has 16 amino acids. Per the germline V gene, CDR1 is SGHTA and CDR2 is FQGNSA. CDR3: CASSLGGSAGRDTQYF.

The V gene is TRBV20-1, the J gene TRBJ2-1. The germline V gene has CDR1 DFQATT and CDR2 SNEGSKA (reference sequence). The CDR3 loop spans 13 amino acids. Here the CDR3 reads CSARHQSVNEQFF.

V usage is TRBV7-2 and J usage is TRBJ2-7; the TCRdb D gene call, TRBD1, has no DNA to confirm it. CDR1 SGHTA and CDR2 FQGNSA come from the germline V gene. CDR3 length: 15 residues. The CDR3 loop reads CASSWGRQNSYEQYF.